The source of this T cell receptor beta chain is a study of T cell changes during pregnancy in multiple sclerosis. In this sample, this clone turned up once. Assay: immunoSEQ multiplex PCR; the TCRdb copy retains only in-frame clones and omits some. Altogether around 100,000 clones are present, 75% to 95% being singletons, with the ten largest covering around 3.1%. Germline values: CDR1 MDHEN, CDR2 SYDVKM. Germline trimming cut 2 bases from V and 11 bases from J; bases unmatched to any gene: 5. The CDR3 is 14 residues long. The chain joins TRBV28 to TRBJ1-4; 10 nucleotides align to TRBD1. Sequences were derived from peripheral blood, sampled in the second trimester of pregnancy. The TCR sequence derives from a female donor with multiple sclerosis, enrolled in a pregnancy study. This chain's CDR3 is CASSLGTGVEKLFF. CDR3 coding DNA: TGTGCCAGCAGTTTAGGGACAGGGGTTGAGAAACTGTTTTTT.